Listed below are T cell receptor beta chains from one sample, sequenced in a study of blood T cell repertoires in COVID-19. Data came from immunoSEQ multiplex PCR; TCRdb stores just in-frame clones and leaves some out. The sample includes roughly 160,000 clones, 82% of them seen just once. The source material was peripheral blood. These receptor sequences come from an elderly woman with active or convalescent COVID-19. CDR3s include the opening cysteine and the closing phenylalanine or tryptophan. A D gene is named only where the DNA matches it firmly. Clone size is shown for a subset of rows, as once, few, many or a class of expanded clone.

TRBD2,TRBJ2-3,TRBV18,.,TGTGCCAGCTCACCCGAGACTAGCTCGGGCGATACGCAGTATTTT,CASSPETSSGDTQYF
.,TRBJ1-1,TRBV6-5,.,TGTGCCAGCAGTTACTCTTTTAGGAACACTGAAGCTTTCTTT,CASSYSFRNTEAFF
TRBD2,TRBJ2-3,TRBV7-6,.,TGTGCCAGCAGCTTATTTAGCGGGAGGACCACAGATACGCAGTATTTT,CASSLFSGRTTDTQYF
.,TRBJ1-1,TRBV5-1,.,TGCGCCAGCAGCTCCCTGGTAAGGGGGACTGAAGCTTTCTTT,CASSSLVRGTEAFF
.,TRBJ1-1,TRBV19,.,TGTGCCAGTAGTGTGTCCAGGAAGAACACTGAAGCTTTCTTT,CASSVSRKNTEAFF
.,TRBJ2-2,TRBV7-2,once,TGTGCCAGCAGCTTAGCAAAAGGGGCCGGGGAGCTGTTTTTT,CASSLAKGAGELFF
TRBD2,TRBJ2-3,TRBV5-6,few,TGTGCCAGCAGCCCGCTAGCGGGAACAGATACGCAGTATTTT,CASSPLAGTDTQYF
.,TRBJ2-2,TRBV28,.,TGTGCCAGCAGCCCGACTCCTAACACCGGGGAGCTGTTTTTT,CASSPTPNTGELFF
TRBD1,TRBJ1-1,TRBV6-1,.,TGTGCCAGCAGTGAACCAGGGGGAGTCACTGAAGCTTTCTTT,CASSEPGGVTEAFF
TRBD1,TRBJ2-7,TRBV5-1,.,TGCGCCAGCAGCTTGGTAGGACAGGAATACGAGCAGTACTTC,CASSLVGQEYEQYF
.,TRBJ2-1,TRBV7-2,.,TGTGCCAGCAGCTTAGTCCCCGTCTACAATGAGCAGTTCTTC,CASSLVPVYNEQFF